The 9 T cell receptor beta chains below come from one sample, sequenced in a study of blood T cells in healthy people across ages. The use of a sample-barcoded 5' primer and a J-beta primer mix characterized a second PCR of about 7 to 12 cycles. TCRdb re-derived calls from the 5' RACE reads in MiXCR, one entry per CDR3 protein. This table has 1 million or so distinct CDR3 sequences, 40% to 50% appearing once. The sequencing sample was made of blood. Receptors were obtained from a woman aged 55-70 years in good health.

This chain links TRBV2 with TRBJ1-1; 7 bases align to TRBD1. Germline V CDR1 and CDR2: SNHLY, FYNNEI. The length of the CDR3 is 11 residues. V was clipped by 10 bases and J by 10 bases; unmatched bases: 9. DNA for the CDR3: TGTGCCACCGGAAAGACAGGGCCAGCTTTCTTT. The encoded protein is CATGKTGPAFF.

CDR3 protein: CASSLGDEASGWGSYNEQYF. CDR3 coding DNA: TGTGCCAGCAGCTTAGGGGACGAGGCTAGCGGGTGGGGCTCCTACAATGAGCAGTACTTC. The rearrangement links TRBV7-2 to TRBJ2-5; TRBD2 matches 8 bases. Losses at the gene ends were 1 base for V and 11 bases for J; bases not matched to a gene: 27. CDR3 length equals 20 residues. CDR1 is SGHTA and CDR2 is FQGNSA in the germline V gene.

With regard to this clonotype: This may be a read error: a much more frequent sequence differs by one nucleotide. The V call is TRBV7-2, the J call TRBJ2-5; D uncertain. CDR1 SGHTA and CDR2 FQGNSA come from the germline V gene. The CDR3 is made up of 14 amino acids. CDR3 sequence reads: CASNLDFRKETQYF. CDR3 nucleotides: TGTGCCAGCAACTTAGATTTTCGGAAAGAGACCCAGTACTTC.

CDR3 nucleotides: TGTGCCAGCAGCCTCAGAGGTAGAGCAACAGATGCGCAGTATTTT. Translation gives CASSLRGRATDAQYF. The rearrangement uses TRBV21-1 and TRBJ2-3. TRBV21-1 is given as a pseudogene. This CDR3 has 15 amino acids.

The V and J genes are TRBV5-1 and TRBJ2-1; weak D call: TRBD2 (7 bases). CDR1 is SGHRS and CDR2 is YFSETQ in the germline V gene. Trimming took 2 bases from V and 6 from J, leaving 15 bases between them. The CDR3 is 15 residues long. This CDR3 is CASSFIGGDGNEQFF. In DNA form, the CDR3 reads TGCGCCAGCAGCTTTATAGGGGGGGATGGCAATGAGCAGTTCTTC.

This chain's CDR3 is CSARDLPDEQFF. CDR3 bases: TGCAGTGCTAGAGATTTACCGGATGAGCAGTTCTTC. This chain joins TRBV20-1 and TRBJ2-1, with D unclear. The CDR3 loop spans 12 amino acids. The V gene's germline CDR1 is DFQATT and CDR2 SNEGSKA (reference sequence). V lost 0 bases and J lost 8, with 8 bases in between.

This clonotype was seen a few times. The chain joins TRBV29-1 to TRBJ2-7; 8 bases are a match to TRBD2. CDR3 size: 16 residues. CDR1 is SQVTM, CDR2 ANQGSEA, per germline. The V gene end was trimmed by 6 bases and the J gene end by 6 bases; junction bases not matched to a gene: 19. CDR3 loop: CSVGGKVAGTFIEQYF. The CDR3 DNA sequence: TGCAGCGTCGGGGGAAAGGTAGCGGGGACGTTCATCGAGCAGTACTTC.

The chain is built from TRBV20-1 and TRBJ1-2; 11 bases fit TRBD1. This CDR3 spans 14 amino acids. Germline V gives CDR1 DFQATT, CDR2 SNEGSKA (reference sequence). Unmatched junction bases numbered 4, after V lost 4 bases and J lost 3 bases. The CDR3 nucleotides are TGCAGTGCTAAGGACAGGGGGCGCGACTATGGCTACACCTTC. Amino acids: CSAKDRGRDYGYTF.

The chain is built from TRBV7-9 and TRBJ1-4, with D uncertain. V lost 5 bases and J 0 bases, leaving 10 bases between the germline ends. The germline gives CDR1 SEHNR, CDR2 FQNEAQ (reference sequence). The CDR3 consists of 15 residues. The CDR3 region is CASSPPWTTNEKLFF. CDR3 in DNA: TGTGCCAGCAGCCCGCCGTGGACAACTAATGAAAAACTGTTTTTT.